These 18 T cell receptor beta chains came from one sample sequenced in a study of T-cell reconstitution after alpha-beta-depleted transplantation in children. The TCRbeta library incorporated unique molecular identifiers. One entry per CDR3 protein, called by TCRdb with MiXCR from the PCR reads. This table holds about 300,000 distinct CDR3 sequences, roughly 9.1% found once. The sequences come from PBMCs, collected before TCRalphabeta/CD19-depleted stem cell transplant. The receptors were sampled from a boy under three years old with acute myeloid leukemia, due to receive a stem cell transplant.

The V and J genes are TRBV24-1 and TRBJ1-5, with D perhaps TRBD1 (5 bases). This CDR3 has 13 residues. Trimming stripped 5 bases from V and 1 base from J, with 5 bases between. Germline CDR1 reads KGHDR; CDR2 reads SFDVKD. CDR3 sequence (DNA): TGTGCCACCAGTGGGGACAGCAATCAGCCCCAGCATTTT. Encoded protein: CATSGDSNQPQHF.

This clonotype was recorded many times. The gene calls are TRBV15 and TRBJ2-7; D is unresolved. This CDR3 has 12 residues. V shed 5 bases and J shed 2 bases, with 7 bases lying between them. Germline loops: CDR1 LNHNV, CDR2 YYDKDF (reference sequence). The CDR3 is CATSGATYEQYF. CDR3 in DNA: TGTGCCACCAGCGGAGCAACCTACGAGCAGTACTTC. Full variable domain (missing parts from reference TRBV15 and TRBJ2-7): DAMVIQNPRYQVTQFGKPVTLSCSQTLNHNVMYWYQQKSSQAPKLLFHYYDKDFNNEADTPDNFQSRRPNTSFCFLDIRSPGLGDTAMYLCATSGATYEQYFGPGTRLTVT.

This clonotype was seen many times. The V and J genes are TRBV6-5 and TRBJ2-7, with 12 bases aligning to TRBD1. The length of the CDR3 is 15 residues. Germline assignment: CDR1 MNHEY and CDR2 SVGAGI. The trim removed 0 bases at V and 5 bases at J, leaving 2 bases unmatched. As DNA, the CDR3 is TGTGCCAGCAGTTACTCGGGGACAGGGGGCGACGAGCAGTACTTC. Amino acids: CASSYSGTGGDEQYF.

This clonotype has only a few counts. V usage is TRBV28 and J usage is TRBJ2-3; TRBD2 matches at 8 bases. The V gene end was trimmed by 3 bases and the J gene end by 2 bases; junction bases not matched to a gene: 16. This CDR3 is 19 amino acids long. Looked up from germline, CDR1 is MDHEN and CDR2 is SYDVKM. For the CDR3, the DNA is TGTGCCAGCAGTTTCGGAGTAGGGCCCCGGGAGGGCCTCACAGATACGCAGTATTTT. As protein: CASSFGVGPREGLTDTQYF.

This clonotype was recorded at least ten times. V is TRBV12-3 or TRBV12-4 and J is TRBJ2-7; TRBD1 matches at 10 bases. With 5 bases clipped from V and 5 bases from J, the junction kept 9 bases outside the gene matches. CDR3 size: 15 residues. The CDR3: CASSKPGQGTHEQYF. CDR3 in DNA: TGTGCCAGCAGTAAGCCGGGACAGGGGACCCACGAGCAGTACTTC.

The chain joins TRBV12-3 or TRBV12-4 to TRBJ2-1; 11 positions agree with TRBD2. J gave up 4 bases and V 7 bases, and 6 bases lay outside the gene matches. This CDR3 region has 15 residues. The CDR3: CASIEGTSGYNEQFF. In DNA form, the CDR3 reads TGTGCCAGCATTGAAGGGACTAGCGGTTACAATGAGCAGTTCTTC.

This clonotype was detected ten times or more. The chain uses TRBV12-3 or TRBV12-4 and TRBJ2-4; the D gene is possibly TRBD2 (6 bases). This CDR3 comprises 16 residues. V lost 2 bases and J 1 base, leaving 12 bases between the germline ends. CDR3 nucleotide sequence: TGTGCCAGCAGTTTACAGGGAGGTTTGGCCAAAAACATTCAGTACTTC. Residues: CASSLQGGLAKNIQYF.

The J gene is TRBJ2-6, the V gene TRBV5-1; 12 bases match TRBD1. Germline V lookup: CDR1 SGHRS, CDR2 YFSETQ. The length of the CDR3 is 18 residues. After removal of 2 bases from V and 4 bases from J, the junction contained 7 bases not matched to a gene. The CDR3 DNA is TGCGCCAGCAGCTTTCCCGGGACAGGGGGCAAGGGGGCCAACGTCCTGACTTTC. Encoded protein: CASSFPGTGGKGANVLTF.

The chain uses TRBV29-1 and TRBJ2-7; 9 bases align to TRBD1. The germline V gene encodes CDR1 SQVTM and CDR2 ANQGSEA. The CDR3 loop spans 13 amino acids. The J segment lost 7 bases and the V segment lost 2 bases, leaving 6 bases of the junction unmatched. The CDR3 protein is CSVENRGRGEQYF. CDR3 bases: TGCAGCGTTGAAAACAGGGGGCGCGGGGAGCAGTACTTC.

The table lists this clonotype with many counts. The CDR3 coding sequence is TGCAGCGTTGAACCACACGAGGCCCGACGAGACACAGATACGCAGTATTTT. Amino acid sequence: CSVEPHEARRDTDTQYF. The chain combines TRBV29-1 with TRBJ2-3; no definite D call. The V and J ends lost 2 bases and 2 bases respectively, with 20 bases between them. Germline CDR1 and CDR2: SQVTM and ANQGSEA. The CDR3 spans 17 residues.

This clonotype was detected many times. The V call is TRBV3-1, the J call TRBJ1-1; weak D call: TRBD1 (5 bases). CDR3 length: 13 amino acids. The V end was cut by 3 bases, the J end by 4 bases, with 9 bases between. Germline V lookup: CDR1 LGHDT, CDR2 YNNKEL (reference sequence). CDR3: CASSQGGITEAFF. In DNA, the CDR3 is TGTGCCAGCAGCCAGGGGGGAATCACTGAAGCTTTCTTT.

This clonotype was counted a few times. The J gene is TRBJ1-4, the V gene TRBV24-1; D is unresolved. Looked up from germline, CDR1 is KGHDR and CDR2 is SFDVKD. Trimming took off 4 bases at V and 0 bases at J, with 14 bases between the two ends. CDR3 length equals 17 residues. The CDR3 protein is CATSDISTEATNEKLFF. DNA for the CDR3: TGTGCCACCAGTGACATTTCTACAGAGGCAACTAATGAAAAACTGTTTTTT.

This clonotype was picked up many times. The chain carries TRBV19 and TRBJ2-1; possibly TRBD1 or TRBD2 for D (5 bases each). With 5 bases removed from V and 2 bases from J, the gap between germline ends came to 13 bases. The germline V gene has CDR1 LNHDA and CDR2 SQIVND (reference sequence). The CDR3 extends over 15 amino acids. CDR3 region: CASSERDPAYNEQFF. CDR3 bases: TGTGCCAGTAGTGAGAGGGACCCCGCCTACAATGAGCAGTTCTTC.

This clonotype was observed many times. This rearrangement joins TRBV4-3 to TRBJ2-7, with D unresolved. The CDR3 totals 13 residues. V was pared by 4 bases and J by 1 base, with 8 bases between. Germline CDR1 reads LGHNA; CDR2 reads YSLEER. CDR3 protein: CASSLDFSYEQYF. In DNA, the CDR3 is TGCGCCAGCAGCCTCGATTTTTCCTACGAGCAGTACTTC.

Many counts were recorded for this clonotype. CDR3: CASSGYRDSGNTIYF. The CDR3 DNA sequence: TGTGCCAGCAGCGGCTACAGGGACTCTGGAAACACCATATATTTT. The rearrangement links TRBV9 to TRBJ1-3; TRBD1 might be the D (6 bases). Deletions cut 3 bases from V and 0 bases from J, with 10 bases between. Germline V gives CDR1 SGDLS, CDR2 YYNGEE. The CDR3 extends over 15 amino acids. The full variable domain, completed using reference TRBV9 and TRBJ1-3, is DSGVTQTPKHLITATGQRVTLRCSPRSGDLSVYWYQQSLDQGLQFLIQYYNGEERAKGNILERFSAQQFPDLHSELNLSSLELGDSALYFCASSGYRDSGNTIYFGEGSWLTVV.

This clonotype was seen more than once but under ten times. The rearrangement joins TRBV27 to TRBJ2-2; 7 nucleotides line up with TRBD1. Trimming cost V 7 bases and J 1 base; bases outside gene matches: 9. The CDR3 loop spans 16 amino acids. Germline CDR1 and CDR2: MNHEY and SMNVEV (reference sequence). This chain's CDR3 is CASKPRDSKNTGELFF. Written as DNA, the CDR3 is TGTGCCAGCAAACCCCGGGACAGTAAGAACACCGGGGAGCTGTTTTTT.

The chain recombines TRBV6-5 with TRBJ2-7, with D possibly TRBD2 on 5 matching bases. Germline V lookup: CDR1 MNHEY, CDR2 SVGAGI. Trimming took off 6 bases at V and 5 bases at J, with 5 bases between the two ends. The CDR3 totals 10 residues. The CDR3 sequence is CASRRDEQYF. The DNA for the CDR3 is TGTGCCAGCAGGAGGGACGAGCAGTACTTC.

This clonotype was found many times. The V call is TRBV11-2, the J call TRBJ1-1, with D possibly being TRBD1 (6 bases). The CDR3 has 15 amino acids. V was trimmed by 3 bases and J by 5 bases, leaving 16 bases between them. CDR1 and CDR2 from the germline V gene are SGHAT and FQNNGV. The CDR3 loop reads CASSLGVGAGTEAFF. The CDR3 DNA is TGTGCCAGCAGCTTGGGAGTGGGGGCAGGGACTGAAGCTTTCTTT.